These T cell receptor beta chains were read from a single sample in a study of cytotoxic CD8 clonotypes in ibrutinib-treated CLL. Profiling relied on immunoSEQ multiplex PCR, and the TCRdb table lists in-frame clones only, not all of them. The profile shows 35,000 to 40,000 clones, over 70% of them singletons. Specimen: PBMCs, collected at disease progression, from a patient treated with ibrutinib. All receptors derive from a human donor with chronic lymphocytic leukemia. Each CDR3 is given with its conserved first and last residue. D genes are given only for firm matches. Size tells how often a clone was seen (once, few, many) or the class of an expanded clone, and some rows leave it out.

clone_size	v_call	d_call	j_call	cdr3_aa	cdr3_nt
-	TRBV7-8	-	TRBJ2-1	CASSLVLMSGTYNEQFF	TGTGCCAGCAGCTTAGTTCTCATGTCGGGAACCTACAATGAGCAGTTCTTC
-	TRBV27	TRBD2	TRBJ2-1	CASSSWEGGYNEQFF	TGTGCCAGCAGCTCGTGGGAGGGAGGTTACAATGAGCAGTTCTTC
-	TRBV21-1	-	TRBJ2-3	CASSKAKRTSGGNGLGADTQYF	TGTGCCAGCAGCAAAGCGAAACGGACTAGCGGGGGGAATGGATTAGGCGCAGATACGCAGTATTTT
-	TRBV5-1	-	TRBJ1-5	CASSLAAGSNQPQHF	TGCGCCAGCAGCTTGGCGGCAGGGAGCAATCAGCCCCAGCATTTT
-	TRBV19	-	TRBJ2-2	CASTTAGAELFF	TGTGCCAGTACTACGGCTGGGGCGGAGCTGTTTTTT
-	TRBV19	TRBD1	TRBJ1-3	CASSIRGQGSSSGNTIYF	TGTGCCAGTAGTATTCGGGGACAGGGCTCGAGCTCTGGAAACACCATATATTTT
-	TRBV7-9	-	TRBJ2-3	CASSLVIIPLPDTQYF	TGTGCCAGCAGCTTAGTGATTATCCCCTTGCCAGATACGCAGTATTTT
-	TRBV28	-	TRBJ1-5	CASSFGAGDQPQHF	TGTGCCAGCAGTTTCGGGGCTGGGGATCAGCCCCAGCATTTT
-	TRBV2	TRBD2	TRBJ2-1	CASKEVLAGGHYNEQFF	TGTGCCAGCAAGGAGGTTCTAGCGGGGGGTCATTACAATGAGCAGTTCTTC
-	TRBV28	-	TRBJ2-3	CASSFLSGTDTQYF	TGTGCCAGCAGTTTCTTGTCTGGGACAGATACGCAGTATTTT
-	TRBV7-9	-	TRBJ2-5	CASSLGRWEETQYF	TGTGCCAGCAGCTTAGGCCGTTGGGAAGAGACCCAGTACTTC
-	TRBV5-4	-	TRBJ2-2	CASSPGQKNTGELFF	TGTGCCAGCAGCCCCGGACAGAAGAACACCGGGGAGCTGTTTTTT
-	TRBV19	-	TRBJ1-3	CASRGSGASGNTIYF	TGTGCCAGTCGAGGGTCGGGAGCCTCTGGAAACACCATATATTTT
few	TRBV28	TRBD1	TRBJ2-1	CASSRPQGFDEQFF	TGTGCCAGCAGTCGGCCACAGGGGTTTGATGAGCAGTTCTTC
-	TRBV2	TRBD2	TRBJ2-5	CASREDRLAGGQETQYF	TGTGCCAGCAGAGAGGACCGACTAGCGGGGGGGCAAGAGACCCAGTACTTC
-	TRBV11-3	TRBD1	TRBJ1-2	CASSGGQVNYGYTF	TGTGCCAGCAGCGGGGGACAGGTAAACTATGGCTACACCTTC
-	TRBV29-1	TRBD1	TRBJ1-2	CSATGQAVYGYTF	TGCAGCGCCACGGGACAGGCGGTCTATGGCTACACCTTC
-	TRBV14	-	TRBJ1-2	CASSQDFGSPTYGYTF	TGTGCCAGCAGCCAAGATTTCGGGTCGCCGACCTATGGCTACACCTTC
-	TRBV6-1	-	TRBJ1-1	CASSDRGLGGEAFF	TGTGCCAGCAGTGACCGGGGGCTCGGTGGTGAAGCTTTCTTT
-	TRBV27	-	TRBJ2-7	CASSSVDSYEQYF	TGTGCCAGCAGCTCCGTGGACAGTTACGAGCAGTACTTC
once	TRBV29-1	-	TRBJ2-3	CSVEIDTDTQYF	TGCAGCGTTGAGATAGACACAGATACGCAGTATTTT
large	TRBV4-1	TRBD2	TRBJ2-1	CASALLAGSYNEQFF	TGCGCCAGCGCCCTACTAGCGGGCTCCTACAATGAGCAGTTCTTC
-	TRBV29-1	TRBD1	TRBJ1-5	CSAGTGGQPQHF	TGCAGCGCCGGGACAGGGGGTCAGCCCCAGCATTTT
-	TRBV7-8	-	TRBJ2-5	CASRLGRAYQETQYF	TGTGCCAGCCGCCTGGGCCGGGCGTACCAAGAGACCCAGTACTTC
few	TRBV2	-	TRBJ1-2	CASSWDTRTYGYTF	TGTGCCAGCTCCTGGGACACCCGAACGTATGGCTACACCTTC
few	TRBV6-5	-	TRBJ2-3	CASSYGGINTDTQYF	TGTGCCAGCAGTTACGGGGGGATAAACACAGATACGCAGTATTTT
few	TRBV5-1	-	TRBJ2-7	CASTPGGASGEQYF	TGCGCCAGCACCCCAGGGGGGGCTTCGGGGGAGCAGTACTTC
once	TRBV5-1	-	TRBJ2-7	CASSLAGPGDTEQYF	TGCGCCAGCAGCTTGGCCGGGCCAGGGGATACCGAGCAGTACTTC
-	TRBV9	-	TRBJ2-5	CASSFRGYGGETQYF	TGTGCCAGCAGCTTCCGCGGGTACGGGGGTGAGACCCAGTACTTC
-	TRBV7-9	TRBD1	TRBJ2-4	CASSHGQDLAKNIQYF	TGTGCCAGCAGCCATGGACAGGACCTAGCCAAAAACATTCAGTACTTC
-	TRBV5-4	TRBD1	TRBJ1-2	CASSRAGQGLYGYTF	TGTGCCAGCAGCCGGGCCGGACAGGGGCTCTATGGCTACACCTTC
medium-sized	TRBV9	TRBD1	TRBJ1-5	CASSKRTGGDQPQHF	TGTGCCAGCAGCAAAAGGACAGGGGGTGATCAGCCCCAGCATTTT
-	TRBV27	-	TRBJ1-2	CASRPSEANYGYTF	TGTGCCAGCAGGCCGAGCGAGGCTAACTATGGCTACACCTTC
-	TRBV9	-	TRBJ2-1	CASSPTTARGNEQFF	TGTGCCAGCAGCCCTACGACCGCCAGGGGCAATGAGCAGTTCTTC
-	TRBV2	-	TRBJ2-3	CASSDPNLSTDTQYF	TGTGCCAGCAGTGACCCTAATCTTAGCACAGATACGCAGTATTTT
once	TRBV19	TRBD1	TRBJ1-2	CASSPGAGGNYGYTF	TGTGCCAGTAGCCCCGGGGCAGGGGGCAACTATGGCTACACCTTC
-	TRBV12-5	TRBD1	TRBJ1-1	CASGPGQGSDTEAFF	TGTGCTAGTGGCCCCGGACAGGGATCTGACACTGAAGCTTTCTTT
-	TRBV10-1	-	TRBJ2-7	CASSESAGIGEQYF	TGCGCCAGCAGTGAGTCGGCGGGGATTGGCGAGCAGTACTTC
few	TRBV27	-	TRBJ2-7	CASSREPRTYEQYF	TGTGCCAGCAGCAGGGAACCTAGAACCTACGAGCAGTACTTC
-	TRBV11-3	-	TRBJ2-2	CASSLVRTGELFF	TGTGCCAGCAGCTTAGTCCGTACAGGGGAGCTGTTTTTT
few	TRBV5-1	-	TRBJ1-5	CASSLDGHNQPQHF	TGCGCCAGCAGCTTGGATGGGCACAATCAGCCCCAGCATTTT
-	TRBV2	-	TRBJ1-2	CASSLYREGGYTF	TGTGCCAGCAGTCTTTACAGGGAAGGTGGCTACACCTTC
-	TRBV29-1	TRBD2	TRBJ2-3	CSVGSGGVADTQYF	TGCAGCGTTGGGAGCGGGGGGGTGGCAGATACGCAGTATTTT
-	TRBV4-1	-	TRBJ1-1	CASSLTKETMAAFF	TGCGCCAGCAGCCTCACGAAGGAGACCATGGCCGCTTTCTTT
-	TRBV5-4	TRBD1	TRBJ1-2	CASRGQPLYGYTF	TGTGCCAGTAGGGGGCAACCTCTTTATGGCTACACCTTC
-	TRBV2	-	TRBJ2-7	CASSLQDEQYF	TGTGCCAGCAGTTTACAGGACGAGCAGTACTTC
-	TRBV5-1	-	TRBJ2-3	CASSLNPILSSTDTQYF	TGCGCCAGCAGCTTGAATCCGATCCTCTCTAGCACAGATACGCAGTATTTT
-	TRBV10-3	-	TRBJ2-3	CAIGVTDTQYF	TGTGCCATCGGGGTCACAGATACGCAGTATTTT